The 5 T cell receptor beta chains given below trace back to one sample, sequenced in a study of T cell responses to AZD1222 COVID-19 vaccine. Only in-frame clones appear in the TCRdb table, and some are missing; sequencing was by immunoSEQ multiplex PCR. The sample lists about 150,000 clones, over 85% occurring once. Sample: peripheral blood, taken on day 0 of AZD1222 vaccination. These receptors were collected from an adult in good health.

In the case of this clone: Other DNA sequences from this sample encode an identical CDR3 as well. This rearrangement joins TRBV19 to TRBJ1-2; no firm D call. Trimming cost V 3 bases and J 0 bases, with 8 bases left between them. CDR3 length: 14 residues. Germline CDR1 reads LNHDA; CDR2 reads SQIVND (reference sequence). The CDR3 here is CASSIGSANYGYTF. DNA for the CDR3: TGTGCCAGTAGTATCGGCTCAGCTAACTATGGCTACACCTTC.

This clone has only one observation. The DNA for the CDR3 is TGCAGTGCCTCTCTTGGACCCGAAGCTTTCTTT. This gives the protein CSASLGPEAFF. The chain joins TRBV20-1 to TRBJ1-1; D gene unclear. CDR1 DFQATT and CDR2 SNEGSKA come from the germline V gene (reference sequence). Trimming removed 6 bases at V and 8 bases at J, with 13 bases between. This CDR3 region has 11 residues.

The genes are TRBV11-2 and TRBJ2-7; 8 bases fit TRBD2. J gave up 5 bases and V 3 bases, and 6 bases lay outside the gene matches. CDR1 is SGHAT, CDR2 FQNNGV, per germline. This CDR3 is built from 14 residues. CDR3 loop: CASSFGGGTNEQYF. The CDR3 DNA is TGTGCCAGCAGCTTCGGCGGGGGGACCAACGAGCAGTACTTC.

V and J are TRBV2 and TRBJ1-5; the D is unclear. Trimming cost V 7 bases and J 2 bases, with 6 bases left between them. Germline V CDR1 and CDR2: SNHLY, FYNNEI. The CDR3 runs to 12 residues. The CDR3 region has the DNA TGTGCCAGCACTTTAGGCAATCAGCCCCAGCATTTT. Translated, it gives CASTLGNQPQHF. Using reference TRBV2 and TRBJ1-5 for the parts outside the CDR3, the full variable domain is EPEVTQTPSHQVTQMGQEVILRCVPISNHLYFYWYRQILGQKVEFLVSFYNNEISEKSEIFDDQFSVERPDGSNFTLKIRSTKLEDSAMYFCASTLGNQPQHFGDGTRLSIL.

The V and J genes are TRBV6-5 and TRBJ2-2; D is undetermined. Germline V lookup: CDR1 MNHEY, CDR2 SVGAGI. This CDR3 spans 12 amino acids. Trimming stripped 8 bases from V and 1 base from J, with 5 bases between. The CDR3 bases are TGTGCCAGCTGGAGGAACACCGGGGAGCTGTTTTTT. Translation gives CASWRNTGELFF.